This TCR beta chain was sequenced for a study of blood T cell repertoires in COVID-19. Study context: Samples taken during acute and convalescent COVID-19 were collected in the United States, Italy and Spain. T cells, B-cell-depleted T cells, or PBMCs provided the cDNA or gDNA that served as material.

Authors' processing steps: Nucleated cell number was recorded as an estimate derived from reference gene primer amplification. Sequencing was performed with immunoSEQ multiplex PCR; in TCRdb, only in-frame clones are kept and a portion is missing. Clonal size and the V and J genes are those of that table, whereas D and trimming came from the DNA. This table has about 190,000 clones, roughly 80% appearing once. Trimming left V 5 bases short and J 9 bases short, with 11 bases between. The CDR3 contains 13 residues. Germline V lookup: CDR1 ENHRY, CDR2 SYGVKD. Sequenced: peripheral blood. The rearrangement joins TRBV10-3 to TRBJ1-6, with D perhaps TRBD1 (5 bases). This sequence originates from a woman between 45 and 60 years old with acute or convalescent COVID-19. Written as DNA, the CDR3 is TGTGCCATCAGTTCAGGGTACCCTTCACCCCTCCACTTT. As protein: CAISSGYPSPLHF.